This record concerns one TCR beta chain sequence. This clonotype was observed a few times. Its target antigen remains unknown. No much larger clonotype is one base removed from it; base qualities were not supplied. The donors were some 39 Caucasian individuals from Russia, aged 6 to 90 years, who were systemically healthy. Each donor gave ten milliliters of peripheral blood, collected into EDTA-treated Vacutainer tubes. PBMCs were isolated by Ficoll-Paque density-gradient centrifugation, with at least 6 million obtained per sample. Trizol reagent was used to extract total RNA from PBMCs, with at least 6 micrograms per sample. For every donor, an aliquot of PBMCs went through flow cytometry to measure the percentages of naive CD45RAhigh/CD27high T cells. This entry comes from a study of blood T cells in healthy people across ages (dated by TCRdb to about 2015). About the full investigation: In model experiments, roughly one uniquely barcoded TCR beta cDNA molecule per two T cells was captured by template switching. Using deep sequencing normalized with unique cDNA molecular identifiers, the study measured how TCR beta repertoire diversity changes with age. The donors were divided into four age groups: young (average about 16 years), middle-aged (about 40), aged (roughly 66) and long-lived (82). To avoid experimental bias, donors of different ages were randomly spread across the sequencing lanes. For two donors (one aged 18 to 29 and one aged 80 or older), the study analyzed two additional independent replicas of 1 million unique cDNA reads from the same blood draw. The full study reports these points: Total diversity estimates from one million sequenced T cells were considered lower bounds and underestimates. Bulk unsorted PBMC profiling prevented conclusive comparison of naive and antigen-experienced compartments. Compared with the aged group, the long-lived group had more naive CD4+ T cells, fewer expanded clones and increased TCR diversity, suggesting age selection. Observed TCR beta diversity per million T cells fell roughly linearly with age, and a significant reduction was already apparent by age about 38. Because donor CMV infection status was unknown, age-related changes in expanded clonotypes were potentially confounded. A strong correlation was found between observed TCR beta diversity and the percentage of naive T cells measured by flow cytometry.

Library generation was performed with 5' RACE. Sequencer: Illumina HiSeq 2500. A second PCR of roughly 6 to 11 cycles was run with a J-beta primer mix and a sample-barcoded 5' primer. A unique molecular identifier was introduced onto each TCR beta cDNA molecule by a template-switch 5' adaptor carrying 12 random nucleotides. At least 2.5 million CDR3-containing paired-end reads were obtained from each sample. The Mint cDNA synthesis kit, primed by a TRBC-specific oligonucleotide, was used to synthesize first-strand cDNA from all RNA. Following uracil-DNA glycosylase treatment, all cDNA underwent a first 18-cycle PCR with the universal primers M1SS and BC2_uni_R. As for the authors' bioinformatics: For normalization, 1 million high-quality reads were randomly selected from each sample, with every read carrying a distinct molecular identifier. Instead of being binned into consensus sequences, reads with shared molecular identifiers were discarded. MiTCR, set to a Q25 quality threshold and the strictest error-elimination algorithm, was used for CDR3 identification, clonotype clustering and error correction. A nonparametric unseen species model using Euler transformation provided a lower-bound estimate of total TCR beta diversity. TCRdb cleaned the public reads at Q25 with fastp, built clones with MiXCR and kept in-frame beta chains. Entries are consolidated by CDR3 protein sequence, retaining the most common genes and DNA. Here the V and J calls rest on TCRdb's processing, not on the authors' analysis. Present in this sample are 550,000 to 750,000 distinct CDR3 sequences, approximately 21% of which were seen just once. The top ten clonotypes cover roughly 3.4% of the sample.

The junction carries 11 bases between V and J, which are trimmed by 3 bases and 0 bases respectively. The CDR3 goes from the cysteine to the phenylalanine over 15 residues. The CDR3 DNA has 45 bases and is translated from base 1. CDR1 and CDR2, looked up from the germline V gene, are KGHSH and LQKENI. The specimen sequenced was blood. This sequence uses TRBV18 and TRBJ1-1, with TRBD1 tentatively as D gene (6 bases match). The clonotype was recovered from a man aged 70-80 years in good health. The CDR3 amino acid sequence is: CASSPGAVMNTEAFF. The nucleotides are TGTGCCAGCTCACCGGGGGCAGTAATGAACACTGAAGCTTTCTTT.